This T cell receptor (beta chain) appears in the sequencing data of a study of cytomegalovirus exposure and HLA in healthy donors. Whole-study findings and limits: The study put 160 or so TCR beta chains on its list as cytomegalovirus-associated.

Germline CDR1 MNHEY, CDR2 SMNVEV (reference sequence). This CDR3 comprises 13 residues. The V end lost 7 bases, the J end lost 6 bases, and 16 bases lay between the germline ends. Turning to this clone: The antigen is not known.

The PCR contained 60 Vbeta and 13 Jbeta primers. The data were produced by immunoSEQ multiplex PCR, yet TCRdb's version contains in-frame clones alone and is incomplete. The sample contains roughly 150,000 clones, roughly four fifths of which appear only once. This sequence was found in a middle-aged man in good health and CMV-seronegative. This chain links TRBV27 with TRBJ2-7; maybe TRBD1 (5 bases). Input material: PBMCs. The CDR3 nucleotides read TGTGCCAGCATTTCCCCCTCAGGGATCGAGCAGTACTTC. This gives the protein CASISPSGIEQYF.